This T cell receptor (beta chain) was recovered during a study of cytomegalovirus exposure and HLA in healthy donors. General study findings and limits: The authors enumerated under 200 TCR beta chains as linked to cytomegalovirus.

Researchers ran the PCR with 60 Vbeta and 13 Jbeta primers. Libraries were prepared by immunoSEQ multiplex PCR; TCRdb keeps only in-frame clonotypes and omits some of them. The table shows 99,000 or so clones, with less than 80% occurring only once. About this clone: Its antigen remains unknown.

The sequencing sample was made of PBMCs. The TCR comes from a man aged 25 to 40 in good health and CMV-seronegative.

Written as DNA, the CDR3 is TGCGCCAGCAGCTTAAGGGACAGGGGTCGAGATACGCAGTATTTT. Protein: CASSLRDRGRDTQYF. V and J are TRBV5-1 and TRBJ2-3; TRBD1 aligns across 10 bases. The CDR3 has 15 amino acids. The germline CDR1 and CDR2 sequences are SGHRS and YFSETQ. The ends lost 2 bases at V and 5 bases at J; junction bases unmatched: 5.